This TCR beta chain was observed in a study of blood T cells in healthy people across ages. The trim removed 7 bases at V and 1 base at J, leaving 10 bases unmatched. Germline V gene sequence: CDR1 MNHNS, CDR2 SASEGT. CDR3 length equals 18 residues. A sample-barcoded 5' primer and a J-beta primer mix were used in a second PCR of roughly 6 to 11 cycles. Each cDNA molecule carried a tag from a template-switch adaptor that contained 12 random nucleotides. There were at least 3 million CDR3-containing paired-end reads obtained from each sample. TCRdb reanalysed the 5' RACE reads using MiXCR and keeps one entry per CDR3 protein. The sample lists about 1.4 million distinct CDR3 sequences, roughly 60% occurring once.

The specimen sequenced was blood. The receptor's source is a man younger than 35 in good health. The chain is built from TRBV6-1 and TRBJ2-6, with TRBD1 matching 10 bases. The DNA of the CDR3 is TGTGCCAGCAACAGACTTGGGACAGGGGAATCTGGGGCCAACGTCCTGACTTTC. This codes for CASNRLGTGESGANVLTF.